This T cell receptor (beta chain) was retrieved from a study of CD8 T cells in ankylosing spondylitis. Regarding this clonotype: Its target is unknown.

For TCR beta, libraries came from quantitative 5'-RACE with molecular barcodes. TCRdb redid the calling of the 5' RACE reads with MiXCR, one entry per CDR3 protein. There are 100,000 to 150,000 distinct CDR3 sequences in the sample; 17% occur only once, and about 30% lies in the top ten. Findings and caveats of the study: Past studies reported some motif variants in reactive arthritis synovial fluid and blood. Matched ankylosing spondylitis synovial fluid reportedly contained a significantly enriched population of disease-linked clones. There was a TCR beta motif, made of eight highly homologous variants, that appeared characteristic of ankylosing spondylitis blood. Clones linked with disease were CD8+ and fairly uncommon in the peripheral blood.

Input material: blood, either unsorted or a sorted T cell fraction (not recorded which). The TCR was taken from a male donor with ankylosing spondylitis.

The CDR3 loop is CASSSFGLDGRAWGKNIQYF. The CDR3 DNA is TGTGCCAGCAGTTCCTTCGGACTGGACGGGAGGGCCTGGGGCAAAAACATTCAGTACTTC. This sequence joins TRBV12-3 or TRBV12-4 and TRBJ2-4; 8 positions agree with TRBD2. This CDR3 has 20 amino acids. Unmatched junction bases numbered 20, after V lost 4 bases and J lost 3 bases.